The rows below give T cell receptor beta chains drawn from one sample of a study of shared clonotypes between healthy human individuals. Profiling relied on immunoSEQ multiplex PCR, and the TCRdb table lists in-frame clones only, not all of them. The table records about 510,000 clones, 60% to 85% of them present only once. The sequenced sample was PBMCs. The receptors stem from a woman aged 35 to 49 in good health. Some clones in this sample may be carry-over from other donors' samples. Each CDR3 is given with its conserved first and last residue. A D gene is named only where the DNA matches it firmly. Expanded clones are given a class, and other clones once, few, many or no size at all.

>TRBV21-1|TRBJ2-3|NA|few
CASSESWPRDRWYTQYF
TGTGCCAGCAGCGAAAGCTGGCCTCGGGACAGATGGTATACGCAGTATTTT
>TRBV9|TRBJ2-3|TRBD2|once
CASSFSSGTTDTQYF
TGTGCCAGCAGCTTCTCTAGCGGGACCACAGATACGCAGTATTTT
>TRBV19|TRBJ2-7|NA|NA
CASSITGASYEQYF
TGTGCCAGTAGTATAACGGGAGCCAGCTACGAGCAGTACTTC
>TRBV7-9|TRBJ2-2|TRBD2|NA
CASSTGTSGRGNTGELFF
TGTGCCAGCAGCACCGGGACTAGCGGGAGAGGAAACACCGGGGAGCTGTTTTTT
>TRBV4-2|TRBJ2-7|NA|NA
CASSQVGVTRSYEQYF
TGTGCCAGCAGCCAAGTGGGGGTGACGCGCTCCTACGAGCAGTACTTC
>TRBV5-1|TRBJ2-5|TRBD1|NA
CASSFPGGAETQYF
TGCGCCAGCAGCTTCCCAGGGGGCGCGGAGACCCAGTACTTC
>TRBV6-1|TRBJ2-5|NA|NA
CASSEGTGMETQYF
TGTGCCAGCAGTGAAGGAACAGGGATGGAGACCCAGTACTTC
>TRBV13|TRBJ1-1|NA|few
CASSPNTPQEGTEAFF
TGTGCCAGCAGCCCAAATACCCCCCAGGAGGGGACTGAAGCTTTCTTT
>TRBV6-6|TRBJ2-3|NA|NA
CASSYGHTDTQYF
TGTGCCAGCAGTTACGGCCATACAGATACGCAGTATTTT
>TRBV14|TRBJ2-5|TRBD2|NA
CASSQYALAGDRQETQYF
TGTGCCAGCAGCCAGTATGCCCTAGCGGGAGATCGTCAAGAGACCCAGTACTTC
>TRBV4-2|TRBJ2-7|NA|NA
CASSRGDGGYEQYF
TGTGCCAGCAGCCGGGGGGACGGTGGTTACGAGCAGTACTTC
>TRBV28|TRBJ2-3|NA|NA
CASTPPGGAPDTQYF
TGTGCCAGCACCCCCCCGGGGGGCGCCCCGGATACGCAGTATTTT
>TRBV5-5|TRBJ2-1|TRBD2|NA
CASSLASGRANEQFF
TGTGCCAGCAGCTTGGCTAGCGGGAGGGCCAATGAGCAGTTCTTC
>TRBV7-2|TRBJ1-5|TRBD1|NA
CASRGADGTGGNQPQHF
TGTGCCAGCAGGGGGGCTGACGGGACAGGGGGCAATCAGCCCCAGCATTTT
>TRBV5-4|TRBJ2-7|NA|NA
CASSRGTPGGYEQYF
TGTGCCAGCAGCCGAGGGACACCGGGGGGCTACGAGCAGTACTTC
>TRBV11-2|TRBJ1-2|NA|few
CASSLTESNYGYTF
TGTGCCAGCAGCCTGACAGAATCTAACTATGGCTACACCTTC
>TRBV5-1|TRBJ2-3|TRBD1|NA
CASSPVRTGVTDTQYF
TGCGCCAGCAGCCCGGTTCGGACAGGGGTCACAGATACGCAGTATTTT
>TRBV7-8|TRBJ2-1|NA|once
CASSSSEGHNEQFF
TGTGCCAGCAGCTCGTCAGAGGGGCACAATGAGCAGTTCTTC
>TRBV6-5|TRBJ2-4|TRBD2|few
CASSYVWAGGPHIQYF
TGTGCCAGCAGTTACGTTTGGGCGGGAGGGCCACACATTCAGTACTTC
>TRBV4-1|TRBJ1-3|NA|NA
CASSQEGSAGNTIYF
TGCGCCAGCAGCCAAGAAGGAAGCGCTGGAAACACCATATATTTT
>TRBV28|TRBJ1-2|NA|NA
CASSLPAVYGYTF
TGTGCCAGCAGTTTACCCGCCGTCTATGGCTACACCTTC
>TRBV25-1|TRBJ1-2|NA|NA
CASRSAGDNYGYTF
TGTGCCAGTCGATCCGCGGGGGACAACTATGGCTACACCTTC
>TRBV15|TRBJ2-7|NA|NA
CATSRTASSYEQYF
TGTGCCACCAGCCGGACAGCAAGCTCCTACGAGCAGTACTTC
>TRBV9|TRBJ2-5|NA|NA
CASSVMGPPGYQETQYF
TGTGCCAGCAGCGTAATGGGCCCACCAGGGTACCAAGAGACCCAGTACTTC
>TRBV28|TRBJ2-5|TRBD1|NA
CASRRDRGQETQYF
TGTGCCAGCAGACGGGACAGGGGCCAAGAGACCCAGTACTTC
>TRBV7-3|TRBJ2-3|TRBD1|once
CASSLTGGALTDTQYF
TGTGCCAGCAGCCTCACAGGGGGCGCTTTGACAGATACGCAGTATTTT
>TRBV28|TRBJ2-7|NA|NA
CASSLVYANSYEQYF
TGTGCCAGCAGTTTGGTCTACGCCAACTCCTACGAGCAGTACTTC
>TRBV29-1|TRBJ1-4|NA|NA
CSVADPERLFF
TGCAGCGTCGCAGACCCGGAAAGACTGTTTTTT
>TRBV27|TRBJ2-7|TRBD2|NA
CASSFSPLAGYYEQYF
TGTGCCAGCAGTTTTAGTCCCCTAGCGGGATACTACGAGCAGTACTTC
>TRBV30|TRBJ1-3|NA|NA
CAWSRGGSGNTIYF
TGTGCCTGGAGTCGGGGCGGGTCTGGAAACACCATATATTTT
>TRBV15|TRBJ2-5|NA|NA
CATSRDRQPRAQYF
TGTGCCACCAGCAGAGATCGCCAGCCTCGGGCCCAGTACTTC
>TRBV7-2|TRBJ1-1|NA|NA
CASSLAQAGAEAFF
TGTGCCAGCAGCTTAGCACAGGCTGGCGCTGAAGCTTTCTTT
>TRBV7-9|TRBJ2-3|TRBD1|NA
CASSAISGQGSDTQYF
TGTGCCAGCAGCGCTATTTCAGGACAGGGGTCAGATACGCAGTATTTT
>TRBV7-2|TRBJ2-7|TRBD2|once
CASSLVGSAGGAGYEQYF
TGTGCCAGCAGCTTAGTGGGCTCAGCGGGAGGGGCGGGGTACGAGCAGTACTTC
>TRBV15|TRBJ2-7|TRBD2|NA
CATSRDRERDSYEQYF
TGTGCCACCAGCAGAGATCGGGAGCGGGATTCTTACGAGCAGTACTTC
>TRBV2|TRBJ2-2|TRBD2|few
CASRGTSGNGELFF
TGTGCCAGCAGGGGGACTAGCGGAAACGGGGAGCTGTTTTTT
>TRBV6-6|TRBJ1-2|NA|once
CASRKQGLGYGYTF
TGTGCCAGCAGGAAACAGGGATTAGGCTATGGCTACACCTTC
>TRBV2|TRBJ2-2|TRBD2|NA
CASSEVLAGVSAGELFF
TGTGCCAGCAGTGAGGTGCTAGCGGGAGTCTCAGCCGGGGAGCTGTTTTTT
>TRBV29-1|TRBJ2-1|NA|NA
CSVESSRVHNEQFF
TGCAGCGTTGAGTCTTCCAGGGTGCACAATGAGCAGTTCTTC
>TRBV7-2|TRBJ1-1|TRBD1|NA
CASSLTGGDTEAFF
TGTGCCAGCAGCCTGACAGGGGGCGACACTGAAGCTTTCTTT
>TRBV7-2|TRBJ2-7|TRBD1|NA
CASSLGGQGFEQYF
TGTGCCAGCAGCTTAGGAGGACAGGGGTTCGAGCAGTACTTC
>TRBV27|TRBJ2-2|TRBD2|once
CASSLAGANTGELFF
TGTGCCAGCAGTTTAGCGGGAGCGAACACCGGGGAGCTGTTTTTT
>TRBV6-6|TRBJ2-3|NA|NA
CASSLNLASSTDTQYF
TGTGCCAGCAGTCTAAACCTGGCCTCTAGCACAGATACGCAGTATTTT
>TRBV7-3|TRBJ2-3|NA|NA
CASSLTSGTDTQYF
TGTGCCAGCAGCTTAACGTCTGGCACAGATACGCAGTATTTT
>TRBV10-2|TRBJ2-1|NA|NA
CASSASTPRNEQFF
TGCGCCAGCAGTGCCTCAACCCCCCGGAATGAGCAGTTCTTC
>TRBV9|TRBJ2-7|TRBD2|NA
CASSRSGGTAEQYF
TGTGCCAGCAGCCGCTCGGGGGGGACGGCCGAGCAGTACTTC